Listed below are T cell receptor beta chains from one sample, sequenced in a study of blood T cell repertoires in COVID-19. The data were produced by immunoSEQ multiplex PCR, yet TCRdb's version contains in-frame clones alone and is incomplete. The sample has fewer than 350,000 clones, 80% to 90% seen once. Specimen: peripheral blood. The receptors shown here come from a woman aged 65 to 85 with COVID-19, enrolled during active disease. Each CDR3 is given with its conserved first and last residue. Each record gives: clone size, V gene, J gene, CDR3 protein. Clone sizes are given selectively: once, few, many, or a class where the clone is expanded.

>.|TRBV6-4|TRBJ2-1
CASSDSSQGSEEQFF
>.|TRBV27|TRBJ2-7
CASSLGSGQGVHEQYF
>.|TRBV24-1|TRBJ2-5
CATSVWEGKGDETQYF
>.|TRBV11-3|TRBJ1-1
CASSPPVGQNEAFF
>.|TRBV30|TRBJ2-2
CAWTTLAGGPSGELFF
>.|TRBV5-1|TRBJ1-6
CASSPRGQDSPLHF
>once|TRBV6-5|TRBJ1-4
CASTPTVSTNEKLFF
>.|TRBV7-9|TRBJ1-1
CASSFIGDTEAFF
>.|TRBV20-1|TRBJ2-7
CSASGAGGYEQYF
>.|TRBV24-1|TRBJ2-5
CATSDTGTGLTETQYF
>.|TRBV10-3|TRBJ2-7
CAIMGTSGEGEQYF
>few|TRBV9|TRBJ1-1
CASSVGGEGTEAFF
>.|TRBV9|TRBJ2-7
CASSAQGPEQYF
>.|TRBV5-6|TRBJ1-5
CASSLEAGGGNQPQHF
>.|TRBV24-1|TRBJ2-7
CATSDPRTTSYEQYF
>.|TRBV5-6|TRBJ2-7
CASSPRLAGDPTEQYF
>.|TRBV21-1|TRBJ2-7
CASSRTGLYEQYF
>.|TRBV15|TRBJ1-1
CATSRIGRKDTEAFF
>.|TRBV6-1|TRBJ1-2
CASSDPPLGANGYTF
>few|TRBV7-9|TRBJ2-1
CASSVGEPYNEQFF
>.|TRBV3-1/TRBV3-2|TRBJ2-7
CASSQEGAISYEQYF
>.|TRBV7-9|TRBJ1-2
CASSLTGWAGQVRGYTF
>.|TRBV5-1|TRBJ1-2
CASSSGGYGYTF
>.|TRBV30|TRBJ2-7
CAWGRAYEQYF
>.|TRBV10-3|TRBJ1-1
CAISDSPGQGITEAFF
>.|TRBV19|TRBJ1-5
CASSGLLRAGNQPQHF
>.|TRBV21-1|TRBJ2-2
CASSKVWAGNSGELLF
>.|TRBV10-3|TRBJ2-3
CAISLSGARSTDTQYF
>.|TRBV5-1|TRBJ1-4
CASSPGTGDEKLFF
>few|TRBV28|TRBJ1-2
CASSATGGHIYGYTF
>.|TRBV29-1|TRBJ1-1
CSVEEQQNTEAFF
>.|TRBV12-5|TRBJ1-1
CASGSLRVEAFF
>.|TRBV3-1/TRBV3-2|TRBJ1-2
CASSQGRTGQRGYTF
>.|TRBV11-2|TRBJ2-7
CASSLAGGSGGEQYF